The next 19 T cell receptor beta chains were all read from a single sample in a study of CXCR3-negative and CXCR3-positive naive CD8 T cells. The libraries of TRB cDNA were prepared using 5' RACE with UMI labels. TCRdb reprocessed the 5' RACE reads, with one entry per CDR3 protein and no DNA. Reported are roughly 86,000 distinct CDR3 sequences; the ten largest clones contain about 1.1%. The material sequenced was naive CXCR3- CD8+ T cells from blood. Subset here: CD45RO-CCR7+CD27+CD95- naive CD8+ T cells lacking CXCR3 (TNR3-). Every receptor here comes from a human donor in good health. Some clones in this sample may be carry-over from other donors' samples.

The gene calls are TRBV7-9 and TRBJ2-2. CDR1 SEHNR and CDR2 FQNEAQ come from the germline V gene (reference sequence). There are 12 residues in the CDR3. The CDR3 sequence is CASSLAAGELFF.

This rearrangement joins TRBV27 to TRBJ2-3; the D call of TRBD1 rests on TCRdb alone, since no DNA is present to check it. Germline V lookup: CDR1 MNHEY, CDR2 SMNVEV (reference sequence). The CDR3 is made up of 16 amino acids. The CDR3 spells CASSNRQGASPDTQYF.

This chain uses TRBV4-1 with TRBJ2-5; the TRBD2 assignment by TCRdb is unverifiable without DNA. The CDR3 runs 15 residues. The germline V gene encodes CDR1 MGHRA and CDR2 YSYEKL. The chain's CDR3 is CASSQAGPGVETQYF.

The V gene is TRBV3-1, the J gene TRBJ2-7; TCRdb names TRBD1, which stays unverified in the absence of DNA. Germline V gene lookup returns CDR1 LGHDT and CDR2 YNNKEL (reference sequence). The CDR3 loop spans 15 amino acids. CDR3 amino acids: CASSRQGLGSYEQYF.

The chain recombines TRBV28 with TRBJ2-7; as DNA is missing, the TRBD1 call by TCRdb cannot be tested. The CDR3 consists of 15 residues. Germline CDR1 and CDR2: MDHEN and SYDVKM. The CDR3 is CASSLSLRGTYEQYF.

This chain uses TRBV14 with TRBJ2-3; TCRdb indicates TRBD1, and absent DNA this call remains unverified. Germline V gives CDR1 SGHDN, CDR2 FVKESK. This CDR3 has 15 amino acids. This chain's CDR3 is CASSPGTAFTDTQYF.

The CDR3 region is CASGLILTYEQYF. This chain uses TRBV6-2 or TRBV6-3 with TRBJ2-7. CDR3 length: 13 residues. The germline gives CDR1 MNHEY, CDR2 SVGEGT.

The chain combines TRBV12-3 or TRBV12-4 with TRBJ2-5; the TRBD1 assignment by TCRdb is unverifiable without DNA. The CDR3 length is 13 residues. CDR3 amino acids: CASSPGPEETQYF.

The chain recombines TRBV6-2 or TRBV6-3 with TRBJ2-1. This CDR3 is built from 14 residues. CDR1 and CDR2 from the germline V gene are MNHEY and SVGEGT. CDR3 in amino acids: CASSLGTSYNEQFF.

The rearrangement joins TRBV4-1 to TRBJ2-5; TCRdb reports TRBD1, a call that lacks DNA to check it against. Germline assignment: CDR1 MGHRA and CDR2 YSYEKL. The CDR3 extends over 14 amino acids. CDR3 residues: CASSQEGLGETQYF.

The chain links TRBV6-5 to TRBJ2-7. This CDR3 contains 12 residues. From germline, CDR1 is MNHEY and CDR2 SVGAGI. The CDR3 sequence: CASSYGYGEQYF.

V gene TRBV2 combines with J gene TRBJ2-7; the D gene TCRdb calls, TRBD2, cannot be checked with no DNA. Germline-derived CDR1 and CDR2 are SNHLY and FYNNEI. The CDR3 is 15 amino acids. The CDR3 loop reads CASSQLAGGPYEQYF.

The chain joins TRBV7-9 to TRBJ2-5. In germline, CDR1 is SEHNR, CDR2 FQNEAQ (reference sequence). The CDR3 runs to 15 residues. The CDR3: CASSLDRVTEETQYF.

The chain uses TRBV28 and TRBJ2-7; TCRdb's D gene call, TRBD1, goes unchecked for lack of DNA. Germline V gene sequence: CDR1 MDHEN, CDR2 SYDVKM. The CDR3 is 13 residues long. CDR3 loop: CASRDRPSYEQYF. Based on the CDR3 plus reference TRBV28 and TRBJ2-7, the full variable domain is DVKVTQSSRYLVKRTGEKVFLECVQDMDHENMFWYRQDPGLGLRLIYFSYDVKMKEKGDIPEGYSVSREKKERFSLILESASTNQTSMYLCASRDRPSYEQYFGPGTRLTVT.

The CDR3 spells CSAKNPGDYNEQFF. The chain joins TRBV20-1 to TRBJ2-1; TCRdb picks TRBD1, but there is no DNA to check that call. This CDR3 region has 14 residues. Germline V lookup: CDR1 DFQATT, CDR2 SNEGSKA (reference sequence).

V gene TRBV15 combines with J gene TRBJ1-1. The CDR3 loop spans 14 amino acids. CDR1 LNHNV and CDR2 YYDKDF come from the germline V gene (reference sequence). CDR3 sequence reads: CATSRDRAVTEAFF. The entire variable domain, with the rest obtained from reference TRBV15 and TRBJ1-1, is as follows: DAMVIQNPRYQVTQFGKPVTLSCSQTLNHNVMYWYQQKSSQAPKLLFHYYDKDFNNEADTPDNFQSRRPNTSFCFLDIRSPGLGDTAMYLCATSRDRAVTEAFFGQGTRLTVV.

The V and J genes are TRBV19 and TRBJ2-2. The CDR3 length is 13 residues. Germline V gives CDR1 LNHDA, CDR2 SQIVND (reference sequence). CDR3 sequence: CASSSSFTGELFF. The variable domain in full, with the rest retrieved from reference TRBV19 and TRBJ2-2, is DGGITQSPKYLFRKEGQNVTLSCEQNLNHDAMYWYRQDPGQGLRLIYYSQIVNDFQKGDIAEGYSVSREKKESFPLTVTSAQKNPTAFYLCASSSSFTGELFFGEGSRLTVL.

The V call is TRBV6-1, the J call TRBJ2-7; as DNA is missing, the TRBD1 call by TCRdb cannot be tested. The germline V gene has CDR1 MNHNS and CDR2 SASEGT. The CDR3 is made up of 14 amino acids. CDR3 sequence: CASKEGTGHYEQYF.

The chain joins TRBV13 to TRBJ2-7; TCRdb outputs TRBD1, but without DNA this stays unchecked. The CDR3 sequence is 16 residues long. Germline V CDR1 and CDR2: PRHDT, FYEKMQ (reference sequence). The CDR3 reads CASSLSLGGEDYEQYF.